These T cell receptor beta chains were read from a single sample in a study of CD8 T cells in Susac syndrome. One entry per CDR3 protein, called by TCRdb with MiXCR from the immunoSEQ multiplex PCR reads. The table lists around 270,000 distinct CDR3 sequences, over 75% of them singletons. The sequencing input was CD8+ T cells from PBMCs. The receptors stem from a human donor with multiple sclerosis. The CDR3 runs from the conserved cysteine through the conserved F or W. A D gene is named only where the DNA matches it firmly. A row's size may be missing; if present it is once, few, many or a size class.

-	TRBJ2-1	TRBV16	-	TGTGCCAGCAGCCAAATTCAGGCTAACTACAATGAGCAGTTCTTC	CASSQIQANYNEQFF
TRBD2	TRBJ2-3	TRBV5-1	-	TGCGCCAGCAGCGTAGGGACTAGCTACACAGATACGCAGTATTTT	CASSVGTSYTDTQYF
TRBD1	TRBJ1-1	TRBV6-5	-	TGTGCCAGCAGCCCCTGGTCGACAGGGATGACTGAAGCTTTCTTT	CASSPWSTGMTEAFF
TRBD1	TRBJ2-1	TRBV25-1	-	TGTGCCAGCAGCGAAGAGACAGGGGAGTCCTACAATGAGCAGTTCTTC	CASSEETGESYNEQFF
TRBD1	TRBJ1-1	TRBV10-3	-	TGTGCCATCAGTTTTACAGGGGGCTGGGACACTGAAGCTTTCTTT	CAISFTGGWDTEAFF
-	TRBJ2-3	TRBV9	once	TGTGCCAGCAGCGAAGTGGGCACAGATACGCAGTATTTT	CASSEVGTDTQYF
-	TRBJ1-1	TRBV5-4	-	TGTGCCAGCAGCTTGGTTGGGGTTCGGACTGAAGCTTTCTTT	CASSLVGVRTEAFF
-	TRBJ2-1	TRBV7-9	-	TGTGCCAGCAGCTTAGAGGGCGGGGTTTTGGATGAGCAGTTCTTC	CASSLEGGVLDEQFF
-	TRBJ2-7	TRBV28	-	TGTGCCAGCAGTTTAAGGGGGAGTGACGGCGAGCAGTACTTC	CASSLRGSDGEQYF
-	TRBJ1-2	TRBV14	-	TGTGCCAGCAGCCAAGCCACACAGGGAGTCTATGGCTACACCTTC	CASSQATQGVYGYTF
-	TRBJ1-5	TRBV4-3	-	TGCGCCAGCAGCCAAGTCGCGACAAGCAATCAGCCCCAGCATTTT	CASSQVATSNQPQHF
-	TRBJ2-5	TRBV7-8	-	TGTGCCAGCAGCCCCCGGGGCGCGGAAGAGACCCAGTACTTC	CASSPRGAEETQYF
-	TRBJ1-3	TRBV2	-	TGTGCCAGCATTCGTCGGGCCCTCTCTGGAAACACCATATATTTT	CASIRRALSGNTIYF
-	TRBJ1-2	TRBV27	-	TGTGCCAGCAGTTGGACATTCGGCTATGGCTACACCTTC	CASSWTFGYGYTF
-	TRBJ2-7	TRBV30	-	TGTGCCTGGAGTGGGTACGAGCAGTACTTC	CAWSGYEQYF
TRBD1	TRBJ2-3	TRBV4-1	-	TGCGCCAGCAGCCCTCGGACAGGGGCTAATCAGCCCCAGTATTTT	CASSPRTGANQPQYF
-	TRBJ2-7	TRBV29-1	-	TGCAGCGTTACGGGACATAGCTACGAGCAGTACTTC	CSVTGHSYEQYF
-	TRBJ2-2	TRBV19	-	TGTGCCAGTAGTATCTGGGGTCACACCGGGGAGCTGTTTTTT	CASSIWGHTGELFF
TRBD2	TRBJ2-3	TRBV9	-	TGTGCCAGCAGCGCTGGACTAGCGGGGAACACAGATACGCAGTATTTT	CASSAGLAGNTDTQYF
-	TRBJ1-4	TRBV24-1	once	TGTGCCACCAGTCACGCTGGAGAGCTGTTTTTT	CATSHAGELFF
TRBD1	TRBJ1-3	TRBV10-3	-	TGTGCCATCAGTGAAGGACAGGGTTCTGGAAACACCATATATTTT	CAISEGQGSGNTIYF
TRBD1	TRBJ1-2	TRBV5-6	-	TGTGCCAGCAGCTTTCTCTCCACAGGGACAGTCTATGGCTACACCTTC	CASSFLSTGTVYGYTF
TRBD1	TRBJ1-1	TRBV27	once	TGTGCCAGCAGTTTTACAGGGGGTTTCACTGAAGCTTTCTTT	CASSFTGGFTEAFF
-	TRBJ2-7	TRBV19	-	TGTGCCAGTAGTGCTCGGGTCCGGACCTACGAGCAGTACTTC	CASSARVRTYEQYF
TRBD1	TRBJ2-2	TRBV18	few	TGTGCCAGCTCACCACGACAGGGGAGCGCCGGGGAGCTGTTTTTT	CASSPRQGSAGELFF
-	TRBJ2-1	TRBV30	-	TGTGCCTGGAGGAAAACCTCTACCTCCTACAATGAGCAGTTCTTC	CAWRKTSTSYNEQFF
TRBD1	TRBJ2-3	TRBV6-5	-	TGTGCCAGCAGCTCAGGACAGGGCCTCCAGGGCACGCAGTATTTT	CASSSGQGLQGTQYF
-	TRBJ2-3	TRBV21-1	-	TGTGCCAGCAGCAAAGCGCGGGGCAGGCGGGGCGGGAATTCAGATACGCAGTATTTT	CASSKARGRRGGNSDTQYF
TRBD2	TRBJ2-1	TRBV27	once	TGTGCCAGCAGTGACGGGACTAGGGGATACAATGAGCAGTTCTTC	CASSDGTRGYNEQFF
-	TRBJ1-6	TRBV11-2	-	TGTGCCAGCAGCTTAGATCTAGGAGGTTTTCACTCCTATAATTCACCCCTCCACTTT	CASSLDLGGFHSYNSPLHF
-	TRBJ2-5	TRBV11-2	few	TGTGCCAGCAGCCCCCTTCGCGAGGCAGAAGAGACCCAGTACTTC	CASSPLREAEETQYF
TRBD2	TRBJ2-2	TRBV15	-	TGTGCCACCAGCAGAGTGGCGGGGGGCAAGGGGGAGCTGTTTTTT	CATSRVAGGKGELFF
-	TRBJ2-7	TRBV4-3	-	TGCGCCAGCAGCCAAGTGGCCAGGAGAGCTACTGAGCAGTACTTC	CASSQVARRATEQYF
-	TRBJ2-1	TRBV7-6	-	TGTGCCAGCAGCCCCGTAGCGGAGAGCTCCTACAATGAGCAGTTCTTC	CASSPVAESSYNEQFF
-	TRBJ1-2	TRBV28	-	TGTGCCAGCAGTGTCAGGGGAGCCCCATATGGCTACACCTTC	CASSVRGAPYGYTF
-	TRBJ1-1	TRBV29-1	-	TGCAGCGTTGAAGGGCCAGAGCCTTTCTTT	CSVEGPEPFF
TRBD1	TRBJ1-1	TRBV10-3	-	TGTGCCATCAGCGGGACAGGGAACACTGAAGCTTTCTTT	CAISGTGNTEAFF
-	TRBJ2-2	TRBV5-8	-	TGTGCCAGCAGCTTGGTGGAGATACACACCGGGGAGCTGTTTTTT	CASSLVEIHTGELFF
-	TRBJ2-1	TRBV19	few	TGTGCCAGTAGTATAGCACGGTACAATGAGCAGTTCTTC	CASSIARYNEQFF
TRBD2	TRBJ2-5	TRBV7-9	once	TGTGCCAGCAGCTCCTGGACTAGCCAACAAGAGACCCAGTACTTC	CASSSWTSQQETQYF
TRBD2	TRBJ2-1	TRBV12-3/TRBV12-4	-	TGTGCCGTAGGGACTAGCGGGCTGTCGGAGCAGTTCTTC	CAVGTSGLSEQFF
-	TRBJ1-2	TRBV6-2/TRBV6-3	-	TGTGCCAGCAGTGAGCTTGGGGGCTATGGCTACACCTTC	CASSELGGYGYTF
-	TRBJ2-2	TRBV7-2	-	TGTGCCAGCAGCTTAGTAGACAGACAGAATACCGGGGAGCTGTTTTTT	CASSLVDRQNTGELFF
-	TRBJ1-2	TRBV4-1	-	TGCGCCAGCAGCCTATTCCCGCCCGTGGCCAGTGGCTACACCTTC	CASSLFPPVASGYTF
-	TRBJ2-2	TRBV2	-	TGTGCCAGCACGGACTTTAACACCGGGGAGCTGTTTTTT	CASTDFNTGELFF
-	TRBJ1-5	TRBV29-1	-	TGCAGCGTTGTTGAGACAGGAATGGGCAATCAGCCCCAGCATTTT	CSVVETGMGNQPQHF
TRBD1	TRBJ1-1	TRBV9	once	TGTGCCAGCAGCGACCGTACAGGGGATCTTGAAGCTTTCTTT	CASSDRTGDLEAFF
TRBD2	TRBJ2-1	TRBV24-1	-	TGTGCCACCAGTGATTTAGCCGGTCCTAGCGGGGGGTTCAATGAGCAGTTCTTC	CATSDLAGPSGGFNEQFF
-	TRBJ1-1	TRBV15	-	TGTGCCACCAGCAGAGATCGGGGACAGAACACTGAAGCTTTCTTT	CATSRDRGQNTEAFF
-	TRBJ2-1	TRBV19	-	TGTGCCAGTAGTACCTGGGGAAATGGCTACAATGAGCAGTTCTTC	CASSTWGNGYNEQFF
-	TRBJ1-4	TRBV28	-	TGTGCCAGCAGCGAGGACCTCAGGAATGAAAAACTGTTTTTT	CASSEDLRNEKLFF
-	TRBJ2-1	TRBV27	-	TGTGCCAGCAGCCCCAGGAAGGGGGCCTACAATGAGCAGTTCTTC	CASSPRKGAYNEQFF
-	TRBJ2-5	TRBV20-1	-	TGCAGTGCCAGAGACAAGCCTGTGGGAGAGACCCAGTACTTC	CSARDKPVGETQYF
-	TRBJ2-3	TRBV28	-	TGTGCCAGCAGTACTTCAGATACGCAGTATTTT	CASSTSDTQYF
-	TRBJ1-2	TRBV5-1	few	TGCGCCAGCAGCTTGGACAGGCTAAGTCCTTACACCTTC	CASSLDRLSPYTF